Only a few counts were recorded for the clone carrying this TCR beta chain. The CDR3 runs to 14 residues. J lost 0 bases, V lost 4 bases, and 4 bases had no gene match. CDR1 and CDR2 (germline): DFQATT, SNEGSKA (reference sequence). The data were obtained in a study of patients and donors after allogeneic stem cell transplantation. MiXCR, run by TCRdb on the RT-PCR reads, gives a single entry per CDR3 protein. The sample consists of 400,000 to 450,000 distinct CDR3 sequences, 16% of them appearing once. The chain employs TRBV20-1 and TRBJ2-7, with TRBD2 matching 9 bases. The sequence was collected from a human donor who was either an allogeneic HSCT recipient or a stem cell or donor lymphocyte infusion donor (not recorded which). It is not recorded whose cells these are; they may come from a transplant donor. Sequenced material: blood, either unsorted or a sorted T cell fraction (not recorded which). CDR3 nucleotide sequence: TGCAGTGCTACTTCTAGCGGGAACTCCTACGAGCAGTACTTC. Translated, it gives CSATSSGNSYEQYF.